The T cell receptor (beta chain) under discussion was sequenced for a study of T cell repertoires in cytomegalovirus infection. TCRdb used MiXCR to reprocess the reads, holding one entry per CDR3 protein. The repertoire holds under 850,000 distinct CDR3 sequences, 30% to 40% seen once, with about 20% in the top ten. V gave up 4 bases and J gave up 4 bases, with 12 bases separating them. The CDR3 extends over 14 amino acids. CDR1 and CDR2 (germline): MNHEY, SVGEGT. With respect to this clonotype: What it binds is unknown.

Specimen: cultured PBMCs, collected from culture after CMV antigen stimulation. The TCR was taken from a human donor in good health (CMV status not recorded). Some clones in this sample may be carry-over from other donors' samples. The V and J genes are TRBV6-2 or TRBV6-3 and TRBJ2-3; the D is unclear. The CDR3 loop is CASSSRRPADTQYF. The DNA for the CDR3 is TGTGCCAGCAGTTCCCGACGACCGGCAGATACGCAGTATTTT.